The 3 T cell receptor beta chains given below trace back to one sample, sequenced in a study of blood T cell repertoires in COVID-19. TCRdb keeps only in-frame clones here, not all; method: immunoSEQ multiplex PCR. The sample consists of approximately 130,000 clones, approximately 77% of them appearing once. The source material was peripheral blood. The receptor set was obtained from a man aged 80 or over with acute or convalescent COVID-19.

This chain joins TRBV12-3 or TRBV12-4 and TRBJ1-2; tentative D call: TRBD1 (6 bases). V was trimmed by 2 bases and J by 5 bases, leaving 9 bases between them. The CDR3 sequence is 13 residues long. The CDR3 is CASSLPTGYGYTF. CDR3 DNA: TGTGCCAGCAGTTTACCAACAGGGTATGGCTACACCTTC.

The chain links TRBV10-3 to TRBJ2-5; 8 bases line up with TRBD1. The junction had 13 bases not matched to a gene; V was cut back by 6 bases and J by 7 bases. The CDR3 extends over 15 amino acids. CDR1 ENHRY and CDR2 SYGVKD come from the germline V gene. The CDR3 loop is CAISEGQGMGGTQYF. CDR3 nucleotides: TGTGCCATCAGCGAAGGACAGGGAATGGGAGGGACCCAGTACTTC.

V usage is TRBV7-2 and J usage is TRBJ1-3, with a possible D match to TRBD1 (6 bases). The V gene's germline CDR1 is SGHTA and CDR2 FQGNSA. Trimming pared 4 bases from V and 3 bases from J, leaving 10 bases between. The CDR3 has 14 amino acids. The CDR3, as DNA: TGTGCCAGCAGCTCACAGGGTTATGGAAACACCATATATTTT. Protein sequence: CASSSQGYGNTIYF.